The rows below give T cell receptor beta chains drawn from one sample of a study of monozygotic twins with inflammatory bowel disease. Each CDR3 protein gets one entry in TCRdb, which reprocessed the 5' RACE reads and gives no DNA. The table gives a few hundred thousand distinct CDR3 sequences; the top ten clones make up around 2.5% of it. The sequenced material came from blood. The receptors stem from a human donor with ulcerative colitis or Crohn's disease, or a healthy co-twin of an affected twin (not recorded which). Both conserved end residues are part of each CDR3. Fields, in order: CDR3 protein, V gene, CDR3 length, J gene.

CDR3aa: CASSSGTGGMNEQFF
v_gene: TRBV10-1
len: 15
j_gene: TRBJ2-1

CDR3aa: CASSTRTSGDRETQYF
v_gene: TRBV5-6
len: 16
j_gene: TRBJ2-5

CDR3aa: CASSPSLKGEQFF
v_gene: TRBV7-6
len: 13
j_gene: TRBJ2-1

CDR3aa: CSARDQDRPNSPLHF
v_gene: TRBV20-1
len: 15
j_gene: TRBJ1-6

CDR3aa: CASGTTRNTEAFF
v_gene: TRBV7-2
len: 13
j_gene: TRBJ1-1

CDR3aa: CASSEGAADSYEQYF
v_gene: TRBV2
len: 15
j_gene: TRBJ2-7

CDR3aa: CAWKVRQITEAFF
v_gene: TRBV30
len: 13
j_gene: TRBJ1-1

CDR3aa: CASSLGDRGTQYF
v_gene: TRBV5-1
len: 13
j_gene: TRBJ2-3

CDR3aa: CSARMVGDTQYF
v_gene: TRBV20-1
len: 12
j_gene: TRBJ2-3

CDR3aa: CSARSTGGTEAFF
v_gene: TRBV20-1
len: 13
j_gene: TRBJ1-1

CDR3aa: CAISERLAGGLDTQYF
v_gene: TRBV10-3
len: 16
j_gene: TRBJ2-3

CDR3aa: CASSRDLTSEQYF
v_gene: TRBV5-1
len: 13
j_gene: TRBJ2-7